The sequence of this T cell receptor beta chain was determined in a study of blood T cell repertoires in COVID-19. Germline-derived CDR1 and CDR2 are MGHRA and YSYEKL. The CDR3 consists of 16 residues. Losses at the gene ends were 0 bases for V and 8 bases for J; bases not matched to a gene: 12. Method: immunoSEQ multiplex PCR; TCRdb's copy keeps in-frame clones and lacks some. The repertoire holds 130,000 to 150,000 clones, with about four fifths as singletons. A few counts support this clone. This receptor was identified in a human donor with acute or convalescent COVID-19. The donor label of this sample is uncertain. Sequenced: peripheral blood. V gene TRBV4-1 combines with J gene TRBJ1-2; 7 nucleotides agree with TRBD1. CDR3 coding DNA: TGCGCCAGCAGCCAAGAGCACCGACAGACAGGGCGCGGCTACACCTTC. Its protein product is CASSQEHRQTGRGYTF.